Following are 8 T cell receptor beta chains from one sample sequenced in a study of cytomegalovirus exposure and HLA in healthy donors (dated by TCRdb to 2017 to 2019). Libraries were made using the immunoSEQ multiplex PCR assay. A mixture of 60 forward primers for TCR Vbeta segments and 13 reverse primers for TCR Jbeta segments was used in the multiplex PCR. The table was pulled from immuneACCESS by TCRdb, which kept in-frame rearrangements only. Such tables lose some clones; where checked, under half of the loss comes from unresolved V genes, and the rest has no known cause. This sample holds tens of thousands of clones; roughly 80% were observed only once. 2.5% to 3.5% of the sample rests with the top ten. Sequenced input: PBMCs. Source of these receptors: a man aged 45-65 years in good health and CMV-seronegative.

V is TRBV4-3 and J is TRBJ1-4; the D gene is possibly TRBD1 (5 bases). V was trimmed by 4 bases and J by 3 bases, leaving 18 bases between them. Germline V gives CDR1 LGHNA, CDR2 YSLEER. This CDR3 is built from 17 residues. CDR3 sequence (DNA): TGCGCCAGCAGCCGCGGGAATCGGGGACGAGCTAATGAAAAACTGTTTTTT. Protein: CASSRGNRGRANEKLFF.

The V and J genes are TRBV19 and TRBJ2-5; tentative D call: TRBD1 (6 bases). The assigned J gene may be wrong: the sequence end matches TRBJ2-7 better. The V gene's germline CDR1 is LNHDA and CDR2 SQIVND (reference sequence). The CDR3 is made up of 15 amino acids. CDR3 nucleotide sequence: TGTGCCAGTAGTATGCCCGGTCAGGGGAGCGACGAGCAGTACTTC. This encodes CASSMPGQGSDEQYF.

The chain recombines TRBV7-8 with TRBJ1-2, with a weak D call TRBD1 (5 bases). CDR3 length: 13 residues. The germline V gene encodes CDR1 SGHVS and CDR2 FQNEAQ. The ends were cut back, 0 bases at V and 8 bases at J, with 10 bases in the middle. The CDR3 sequence: CASSLAQGNGYTF. The CDR3 nucleotides read TGTGCCAGCAGCTTAGCCCAGGGCAACGGCTACACCTTC.

The chain carries TRBV19 and TRBJ1-1; 7 bases are shared with TRBD1. V was clipped by 7 bases and J by 1 base; unmatched bases: 15. Per germline, CDR1 LNHDA and CDR2 SQIVND (reference sequence). The CDR3 contains 17 residues. The CDR3 bases are TGTGCCAGTACCCTCACCCGGGGACAGCGTAGGAACACTGAAGCTTTCTTT. Amino acid sequence: CASTLTRGQRRNTEAFF.

This clone occurred a few times. DNA for the CDR3: TGTGCCAGCAGCAGGCAGGAATCACCCCTCCACTTT. Protein: CASSRQESPLHF. This sequence joins TRBV5-8 and TRBJ1-6; D not certain. CDR3 length: 12 amino acids. Trimming stripped 4 bases from V and 10 bases from J, with 9 bases between. Looked up from germline, CDR1 is SGHTS and CDR2 is YDEGEE. Based on the CDR3 plus reference TRBV5-8 and TRBJ1-6, the full variable domain is EAGVTQSPTHLIKTRGQQATLRCSPISGHTSVYWYQQALGLGLQFLLWYDEGEERNRGNFPPRFSGRQFPNYSSELNVNALELEDSALYLCASSRQESPLHFGNGTRLTVT.

V gene TRBV4-1 combines with J gene TRBJ2-3, with 7 bases fitting TRBD2. This CDR3 is 13 amino acids long. CDR1 MGHRA and CDR2 YSYEKL come from the germline V gene. V gave up 4 bases and J gave up 4 bases; unmatched junction bases: 2. CDR3 sequence (DNA): TGCGCCAGCAGCCCCCTAGCGGCAGATACGCAGTATTTT. Translating it yields CASSPLAADTQYF.

This clone was recorded a few times. This sequence joins TRBV28 and TRBJ2-2; D may be TRBD2 (5 bases). V shed 6 bases and J shed 8 bases, with 10 bases lying between them. Germline V CDR1 and CDR2: MDHEN, SYDVKM. The CDR3 is 12 amino acids. The CDR3 nucleotides are TGTGCCAGCAGCCCCGGGATGGGGGAGCTGTTTTTT. Translated, it gives CASSPGMGELFF.

To note about this clone: At one boundary the junction diverges from the germline segment, which might be a read error. CDR3 coding DNA: TGTTCCAGCAGCTTATTGGCGGGGGGCCAGGGTGATACGCAGTATTTT. It specifies CSSSLLAGGQGDTQYF. The chain carries TRBV7-9 and TRBJ2-3; 8 bases are a match to TRBD2. This CDR3 spans 16 amino acids. Germline assignment: CDR1 SEHNR and CDR2 FQNEAQ (reference sequence).